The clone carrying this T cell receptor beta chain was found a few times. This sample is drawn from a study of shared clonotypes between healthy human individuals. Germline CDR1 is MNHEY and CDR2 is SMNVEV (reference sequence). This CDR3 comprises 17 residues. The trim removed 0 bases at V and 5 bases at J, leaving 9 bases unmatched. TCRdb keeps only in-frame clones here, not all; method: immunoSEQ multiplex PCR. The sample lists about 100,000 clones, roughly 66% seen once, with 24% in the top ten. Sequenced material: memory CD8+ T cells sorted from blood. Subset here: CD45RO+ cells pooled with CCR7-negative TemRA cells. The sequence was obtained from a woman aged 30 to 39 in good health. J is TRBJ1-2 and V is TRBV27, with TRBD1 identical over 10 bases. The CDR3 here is CASSLSSTGGAGYGYTF. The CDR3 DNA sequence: TGTGCCAGCAGTTTATCTTCGACAGGGGGCGCTGGGTATGGCTACACCTTC.